This T cell receptor beta chain was sequenced for a study of blood T cell repertoires in COVID-19. Using immunoSEQ multiplex PCR, the repertoire was profiled, and TCRdb retains in-frame clones only, with some absent. The table includes roughly 230,000 clones, around 82% detected once. Trimming at V came to 7 bases and at J to 2 bases, leaving 5 bases not matched to a gene. This CDR3 is built from 13 residues. The germline gives CDR1 MNHEY, CDR2 SVGAGI. This TCR was recovered from an elderly woman with acute or convalescent COVID-19. V is TRBV6-5 and J is TRBJ2-7; 7 nucleotides align to TRBD1. The sequencing input was peripheral blood. CDR3 sequence reads: CASNRQGTYEQYF. The CDR3 coding sequence is TGTGCCAGCAATAGACAGGGTACCTACGAGCAGTACTTC.